The next 14 T cell receptor beta chains were all read from a single sample in a study of monozygotic twins with cystic fibrosis. Method: immunoSEQ multiplex PCR; TCRdb's copy keeps in-frame clones and lacks some. This table has about 20,000 clones, around 97% appearing once. Input material: blood. These receptor sequences come from a girl aged 2-10 years with cystic fibrosis.

The V gene is TRBV6-1, the J gene TRBJ2-7; 12 bases line up with TRBD2. The CDR3 totals 14 residues. V lost 7 bases and J lost 0; bases outside the gene matches: 1. Germline CDR1 reads MNHNS; CDR2 reads SASEGT. DNA for the CDR3: TGTGCCAGCACTAGCGGGGGGGCCTCCTACGAGCAGTACTTC. It encodes CASTSGGASYEQYF.

V usage is TRBV10-3 and J usage is TRBJ1-2, with a tentative D call TRBD1 (6 bases). Germline V gene sequence: CDR1 ENHRY, CDR2 SYGVKD. The CDR3 extends over 14 amino acids. Trimming took off 6 bases at V and 8 bases at J, with 19 bases between the two ends. In DNA form, the CDR3 reads TGTGCCATCAGCTCGCAGGGGAGCGGGGTGGGCTACACCTTC. Translating it yields CAISSQGSGVGYTF.

This sequence joins TRBV2 and TRBJ1-1; perhaps TRBD1 as D (5 bases). V lost 8 bases and J 10 bases, leaving 29 bases between the germline ends. This CDR3 contains 16 residues. CDR1 is SNHLY, CDR2 FYNNEI, per germline. CDR3 in DNA: TGTGCCAGCCTGGGGGGTGTCACGGCCGACGGTTCGGCAGCTTTCTTT. It yields the protein CASLGGVTADGSAAFF.

This rearrangement joins TRBV15 to TRBJ1-6; weak D call: TRBD1 (6 bases). V dropped 7 bases and J dropped 3 bases, with 10 bases sitting between them. The germline CDR1 and CDR2 sequences are LNHNV and YYDKDF (reference sequence). The CDR3 length is 14 residues. CDR3 sequence: CATKQGIYNSPLHF. The CDR3 DNA follows: TGTGCCACCAAACAGGGAATCTATAATTCACCCCTCCACTTT.

The chain is built from TRBV7-9 and TRBJ2-1; 9 positions match TRBD2. Germline trimming cut 5 bases from V and 8 bases from J; bases unmatched to any gene: 10. The germline V gene has CDR1 SEHNR and CDR2 FQNEAQ (reference sequence). This CDR3 contains 15 residues. CDR3 sequence reads: CASSAGAGGYYEQFF. CDR3 nucleotide sequence: TGTGCCAGCAGCGCAGGAGCGGGAGGTTATTATGAGCAGTTCTTC.

This chain connects TRBV5-1 to TRBJ2-7, with TRBD1 as a possible D gene (5 bases). The CDR3 totals 15 residues. Germline assignment: CDR1 SGHRS and CDR2 YFSETQ. V was pared by 0 bases and J by 12 bases, with 22 bases between. Here the CDR3 DNA reads TGCGCCAGCAGCTTGGAAGGGGCAGGGCAATCTTTATTGTACTTC. This gives the protein CASSLEGAGQSLLYF.

This clone was recorded only once. The chain is built from TRBV19 and TRBJ1-3; D unresolved. Looked up from germline, CDR1 is LNHDA and CDR2 is SQIVND (reference sequence). CDR3 length: 14 residues. The CDR3 sequence is CGASQVLSGNTIYF. The CDR3 bases are TGTGGGGCAAGTCAGGTTCTCTCTGGAAACACCATATATTTT. Based on the CDR3 plus reference TRBV19 and TRBJ1-3, the full variable domain is DGGITQSPKYLFRKEGQNVTLSCEQNLNHDAMYWYRQDPGQGLRLIYYSQIVNDFQKGDIAEGYSVSREKKESFPLTVTSAQKNPTAFYLCGASQVLSGNTIYFGEGSWLTVV.

The chain recombines TRBV7-2 with TRBJ1-5, with a tentative D call TRBD1 (6 bases). Trimming pared 4 bases from V and 2 bases from J, leaving 15 bases between. The CDR3 extends over 16 amino acids. CDR1 and CDR2 from the germline V gene are SGHTA and FQGNSA. The CDR3 nucleotides read TGTGCCAGCAGCTCCACAGGGAGTTTTGGCAATCAGCCCCAGCATTTT. Encoded protein: CASSSTGSFGNQPQHF.

The chain employs TRBV19 and TRBJ1-2; no clear D. CDR1 and CDR2 from the germline V gene are LNHDA and SQIVND (reference sequence). There are 15 residues in the CDR3. V dropped 4 bases and J dropped 3 bases, with 15 bases sitting between them. The CDR3 DNA sequence: TGTGCCAGTAGTAACCTTGTCGGCGGTCACTATGGCTACACCTTC. Its translation is CASSNLVGGHYGYTF.

V is TRBV7-6 and J is TRBJ1-5; TRBD1 is a possible D gene (6 bases). Trimming took 4 bases from V and 0 from J, leaving 10 bases between them. Germline V gene sequence: CDR1 SGHVS, CDR2 FNYEAQ. This CDR3 is built from 15 residues. CDR3: CASSSGTHSNQPQHF. The CDR3 DNA reads as TGTGCCAGCAGCTCCGGGACACATAGCAATCAGCCCCAGCATTTT.

The chain has TRBV19 and TRBJ1-5, with D possibly TRBD1 on 5 matching bases. This CDR3 is built from 15 residues. Germline values: CDR1 LNHDA, CDR2 SQIVND (reference sequence). Trimming took 1 base from V and 2 from J, leaving 9 bases between them. Here the CDR3 reads CASSIGQRGNQPQHF. The CDR3 nucleotides are TGTGCCAGTAGTATAGGACAGAGGGGCAATCAGCCCCAGCATTTT.

The chain carries TRBV7-9 and TRBJ2-1; D may be TRBD1 or TRBD2 (5 bases each). V was shortened by 1 base and J by 4 bases, with 8 bases between the two germline ends. CDR1 is SEHNR, CDR2 FQNEAQ, per germline (reference sequence). The CDR3 has 14 residues. CDR3 bases: TGTGCCAGCAGCTTAGGGGGGAATTACAATGAGCAGTTCTTC. Translation gives CASSLGGNYNEQFF.

The V gene is TRBV7-6, the J gene TRBJ1-3; D might be TRBD1 (6 bases). The V and J ends lost 2 bases and 0 bases respectively, with 8 bases between them. The CDR3 has 15 residues. Germline CDR1 SGHVS, CDR2 FNYEAQ. The CDR3 spells CASSLRDNSGNTIYF. The DNA of the CDR3 is TGTGCCAGCAGCTTACGGGACAACTCTGGAAACACCATATATTTT.

The rearrangement uses TRBV11-2 and TRBJ2-7, with D maybe TRBD1 (6 bases). This CDR3 region has 14 residues. Looked up from germline, CDR1 is SGHAT and CDR2 is FQNNGV. V shed 3 bases and J shed 3 bases, with 12 bases lying between them. The CDR3 bases are TGTGCCAGCAGCTTTGGGGAGACAGGCTACGAGCAGTACTTC. It translates to CASSFGETGYEQYF.